The following is a TCR beta chain sequence with its context. Source study methods: Amplifying reference gene primers gave estimates of nucleated cell counts. Some clones are missing from TCRdb's copy, which holds only in-frame ones; the method was immunoSEQ multiplex PCR. Clone size and the V and J calls come from that table; the DNA yielded D and trimming. In the table there are about 86,000 clones, more than 85% of which are singletons. The record originates from a study of blood T cell repertoires in COVID-19. Overall study context: Material from acute and convalescent COVID-19 was sourced from the United States, Italy and Spain.

Looked up from germline, CDR1 is KGHSY and CDR2 is FQNENV. There are 15 residues in the CDR3. V gave up 2 bases and J gave up 3 bases; unmatched junction bases: 6. Participant ages covered about 18 to 100 years across approximately 25 US areas. Participants reported their clinical history, and cohort assignment relied on those reports. This TCR was recovered from a woman between 50 and 59 years old with acute COVID-19. Sequencing input: PBMCs or T cells enriched from blood (not recorded which). V usage is TRBV16 and J usage is TRBJ1-2; 7 bases match TRBD1. The DNA for the CDR3 is TGTGCCAGCAGCCAACGACGGGACAGTCACTATGGCTACACCTTC. It translates to CASSQRRDSHYGYTF.